A single TCR beta chain is shown here with its context. This specimen belongs to a study of blood T cell repertoires in COVID-19. Profiled with immunoSEQ multiplex PCR; TCRdb holds only in-frame clones, not every one. Here the sample spans 200,000 to 250,000 clones, 65% to 90% being singletons. What was sequenced was PBMCs or T cells enriched from blood (not recorded which). The sequence derives from a woman aged 50 to 60 with acute COVID-19.

CDR3 region: CASSIAGPNQPQHF. CDR3 sequence (DNA): TGTGCCAGTAGTATAGCAGGGCCCAATCAGCCCCAGCATTTT. The chain combines TRBV19 with TRBJ1-5; D might be TRBD1 (5 bases). The CDR3 loop spans 14 amino acids. Trimming took off 1 base at V and 3 bases at J, with 7 bases between the two ends. The germline gives CDR1 LNHDA, CDR2 SQIVND (reference sequence). Full variable domain (missing parts from reference TRBV19 and TRBJ1-5): DGGITQSPKYLFRKEGQNVTLSCEQNLNHDAMYWYRQDPGQGLRLIYYSQIVNDFQKGDIAEGYSVSREKKESFPLTVTSAQKNPTAFYLCASSIAGPNQPQHFGDGTRLSIL.